Each of the 10 T cell receptor beta chains below was sequenced from the same sample in a study of shared clonotypes between healthy human individuals. This table comes from immunoSEQ multiplex PCR, and its TCRdb copy is limited to in-frame clones, with some not included. This repertoire shows some 550,000 clones, about 96% found once; its top ten account for around 0.057%. The sequenced material came from naive CD4+ T cells sorted from blood. Sample subset: CD45RA+ positively selected. The source is a woman aged 30 to 39 in good health.

V usage is TRBV5-5 and J usage is TRBJ2-3; TRBD1 matches 9 bases. CDR3 length equals 20 residues. The V gene end was trimmed by 6 bases and the J gene end by 3 bases; junction bases not matched to a gene: 23. The germline V gene encodes CDR1 SGHKS and CDR2 YYEKEE (reference sequence). The CDR3 region has the DNA TGTGCCAGCACCCGGACCGGGACAGGGAATCTTTGGACCGTTACAGATACGCAGTATTTT. This sequence encodes CASTRTGTGNLWTVTDTQYF. The variable domain in full, with the rest retrieved from reference TRBV5-5 and TRBJ2-3, is DAGVTQSPTHLIKTRGQQVTLRCSPISGHKSVSWYQQVLGQGPQFIFQYYEKEERGRGNFPDRFSARQFPNYSSELNVNALLLGDSALYLCASTRTGTGNLWTVTDTQYFGPGTRLTVL.

The V call is TRBV2, the J call TRBJ2-3, with no clear D. Germline V gene lookup returns CDR1 SNHLY and CDR2 FYNNEI. Trimming took off 5 bases at V and 0 bases at J, with 12 bases between the two ends. CDR3 length equals 15 residues. The chain's CDR3 is CASSIRSTSTDTQYF. CDR3 DNA: TGTGCCAGCAGTATCAGGAGTACTAGCACAGATACGCAGTATTTT. Based on the CDR3 plus reference TRBV2 and TRBJ2-3, the full variable domain is EPEVTQTPSHQVTQMGQEVILRCVPISNHLYFYWYRQILGQKVEFLVSFYNNEISEKSEIFDDQFSVERPDGSNFTLKIRSTKLEDSAMYFCASSIRSTSTDTQYFGPGTRLTVL.

The chain is built from TRBV6-5 and TRBJ2-2; D is unclear. The CDR3 is 13 residues long. Germline CDR1 and CDR2: MNHEY and SVGAGI. V lost 2 bases to trimming and J lost 6 bases, with 7 bases between them. The CDR3 sequence: CASSYHFPGELFF. DNA for the CDR3: TGTGCCAGCAGTTACCATTTTCCCGGGGAGCTGTTTTTT.

The V call is TRBV7-7, the J call TRBJ2-1; 11 nucleotides align to TRBD2. Germline values: CDR1 SSHAT, CDR2 FNYEAQ (reference sequence). The CDR3 spans 18 residues. The J segment lost 1 base and the V segment lost 1 base, leaving 6 bases of the junction unmatched. The DNA of the CDR3 is TGTGCCAGCAGCTTAGGGGGGACTAGCGGTAAGTCCTACAATGAGCAGTTCTTC. Protein product: CASSLGGTSGKSYNEQFF.

This chain links TRBV4-1 with TRBJ2-1; 10 nucleotides agree with TRBD1. This CDR3 is 15 amino acids long. V shed 7 bases, J shed 7 bases, and the junction held 10 bases outside the gene matches. CDR1 is MGHRA, CDR2 YSYEKL, per germline. The CDR3 sequence is CASTRDRGFKNEQFF. CDR3 bases: TGCGCCAGCACCCGGGACAGGGGCTTTAAGAATGAGCAGTTCTTC.

In the case of this clone: The junction shows a germline mismatch at one end, possibly a read error. V and J are TRBV6-1 and TRBJ2-4; possible D gene TRBD2, 5 bases. The V gene's germline CDR1 is MNHNS and CDR2 SASEGT. This CDR3 is 13 amino acids long. The CDR3 spells CASSGPRETHIHF. The DNA of the CDR3 is TGTGCCAGCAGTGGGCCTCGGGAAACCCACATACACTTC.

The genes are TRBV7-8 and TRBJ2-7; D perhaps matches TRBD1 (5 bases). Germline V gene data show CDR1 as SGHVS and CDR2 as FQNEAQ. CDR3 length: 14 amino acids. The germline V and J ends were trimmed by 3 bases and 0 bases, with 9 bases remaining between them. The CDR3 loop reads CASSFRQSSYEQYF. CDR3 bases: TGTGCCAGCAGCTTTCGACAGAGCTCCTACGAGCAGTACTTC.

The J gene is TRBJ2-1, the V gene TRBV15, with D hard to call. From germline, CDR1 is LNHNV and CDR2 YYDKDF (reference sequence). V was trimmed by 1 base and J by 7 bases, leaving 5 bases between them. The CDR3 is 12 amino acids. The CDR3, as DNA: TGTGCCACCAGCAGAGCAAGTAATGAGCAGTTCTTC. The encoded protein is CATSRASNEQFF. Together with reference TRBV15 and TRBJ2-1, the CDR3 gives the full variable domain: DAMVIQNPRYQVTQFGKPVTLSCSQTLNHNVMYWYQQKSSQAPKLLFHYYDKDFNNEADTPDNFQSRRPNTSFCFLDIRSPGLGDTAMYLCATSRASNEQFFGPGTRLTVL.

The CDR3 DNA follows: TGTGCCAGCAGTTACAGCCGCGACAATGGCTACACCTTC. Its protein is CASSYSRDNGYTF. This chain joins TRBV6-6 and TRBJ1-2; D unclear. Germline assignment: CDR1 MNHNY and CDR2 SVGAGI (reference sequence). Between the trimmed V and J ends, which lost 2 bases and 6 bases, there was a span of 10 bases. This CDR3 is 13 amino acids long.

This rearrangement joins TRBV6-5 to TRBJ2-7; no firm D call. Germline CDR1 and CDR2: MNHEY and SVGAGI. The V and J ends lost 0 bases and 3 bases respectively, with 9 bases between them. CDR3 length: 14 amino acids. Written as DNA, the CDR3 is TGTGCCAGCAGTTACTCGAAGGGATTCTACGAGCAGTACTTC. Its protein product is CASSYSKGFYEQYF.